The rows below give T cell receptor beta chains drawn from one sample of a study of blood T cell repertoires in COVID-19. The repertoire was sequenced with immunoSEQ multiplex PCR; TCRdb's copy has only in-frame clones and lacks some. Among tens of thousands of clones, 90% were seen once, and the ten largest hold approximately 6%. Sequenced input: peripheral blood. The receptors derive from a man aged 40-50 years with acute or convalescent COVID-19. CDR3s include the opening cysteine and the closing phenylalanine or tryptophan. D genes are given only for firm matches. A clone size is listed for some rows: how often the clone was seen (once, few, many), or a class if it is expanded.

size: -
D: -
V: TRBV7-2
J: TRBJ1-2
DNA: TGTGCCAGCAGTCTAGTAGGAGGGGACTCCGGTTCAGGCTACACCTTC
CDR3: CASSLVGGDSGSGYTF

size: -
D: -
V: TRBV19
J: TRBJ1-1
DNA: TGTGCCAGTAGTCATAGGGGGACACGAACGGGGAACACTGAAGCTTTCTTT
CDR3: CASSHRGTRTGNTEAFF

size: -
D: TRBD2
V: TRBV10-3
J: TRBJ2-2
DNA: TGTGCCATCAGGGGAGCGGGAACGAACACCGGGGAGCTGTTTTTT
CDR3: CAIRGAGTNTGELFF

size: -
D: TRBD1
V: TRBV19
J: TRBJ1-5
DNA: TGTGCCAGTAGCGTGCGGAGGGGGCAACAGCCCCAGCATTTT
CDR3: CASSVRRGQQPQHF

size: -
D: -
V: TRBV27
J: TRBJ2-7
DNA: TGTGCCAGCAGTTTATGGGCAATAGGCAGTACCTACGAGCAGTACTTC
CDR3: CASSLWAIGSTYEQYF

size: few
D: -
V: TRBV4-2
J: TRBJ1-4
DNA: TGTGCCAGCAGCCAAGATGGGGGCGGAGGGGGGGACACGGATGAAAAACTGTTTTTT
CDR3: CASSQDGGGGGDTDEKLFF

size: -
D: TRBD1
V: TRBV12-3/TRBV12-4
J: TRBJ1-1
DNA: TGTGCCAGCGGAGTCACAGGGGGCACTGAAGCTTTCTTT
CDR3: CASGVTGGTEAFF

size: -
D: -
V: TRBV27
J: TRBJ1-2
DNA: TGTGCCAGCGGGCGGGCGAGCAATTATGGCTACACCTTC
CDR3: CASGRASNYGYTF

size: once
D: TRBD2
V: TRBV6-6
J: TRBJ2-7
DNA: TGTGCCAGCAGTCGCACGACTAGCGGCTACGAGCAGTACTTC
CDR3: CASSRTTSGYEQYF

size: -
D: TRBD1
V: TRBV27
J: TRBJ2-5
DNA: TGTGCCAGCAGTGTGGGACAGCAAGAGACCCAGTACTTC
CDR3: CASSVGQQETQYF

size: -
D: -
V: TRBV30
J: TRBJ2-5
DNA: TGTGCCTGGAGTGTGGCAGGGGCCGTCCAAGAGACCCAGTACTTC
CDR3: CAWSVAGAVQETQYF

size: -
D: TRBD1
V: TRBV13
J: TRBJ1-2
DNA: TGTGCCAGCAGCTTAGAGACAGGGAAAGGCTACACCTTC
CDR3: CASSLETGKGYTF

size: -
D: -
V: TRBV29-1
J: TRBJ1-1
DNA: TGCAGCGTGTGCCGGGGGGCTAACACTGAAGCTTTCTTT
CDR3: CSVCRGANTEAFF

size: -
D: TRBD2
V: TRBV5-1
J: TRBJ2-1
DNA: TGCGCCAGCAGCTTGGGTAGTAGCGGGGTCTACAATGAGCAGTTCTTC
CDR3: CASSLGSSGVYNEQFF

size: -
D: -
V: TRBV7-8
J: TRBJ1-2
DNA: TGTGCCAGCAGCCTGCAGAGACAGGACTATGGCTACACCTTC
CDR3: CASSLQRQDYGYTF

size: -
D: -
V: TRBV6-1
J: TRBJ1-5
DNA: TGTGCCAGCAGTGAAACGGGGAACAATCAGCCCCAGCATTTT
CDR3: CASSETGNNQPQHF